The rows below give T cell receptor beta chains drawn from one sample of a study of cytomegalovirus exposure and HLA in healthy donors. Profiled with immunoSEQ multiplex PCR; TCRdb holds only in-frame clones, not every one. The sample shows over 250,000 clones, approximately 86% of them seen only once. The sample taken for sequencing was PBMCs. The receptors shown here come from a woman in her twenties or thirties in good health and CMV-seropositive. The CDR3 runs from the conserved cysteine through the conserved F or W. A D gene is named only where the DNA matches it firmly. The listing skips clone size in some rows; elsewhere it reads once, few, many or a size class.

d_gene,abundance,v_gene,CDR3aa
-,-,TRBV11-3,CASSDRDQDTDTQYF
TRBD1,few,TRBV5-1,CASSLRAGGSTDTQYF
-,-,TRBV9,CASSVGLAANTGELFF
-,-,TRBV6-1,CASSERPRVLDNQPQHF
-,-,TRBV15,CATSRSLQGEAFF
TRBD1,few,TRBV28,CASRAGGYVGGYTF
-,few,TRBV10-2,CASSEFRSITGELFF
TRBD1,-,TRBV25-1,CASSGGQGRETQYF
-,-,TRBV27,CASSLSGSYEQYF
TRBD2,-,TRBV30,CAWTGTSGRTGELFF
-,-,TRBV27,CASSFLGENQPQHF
-,-,TRBV30,CAWSVGQSPNEKLFF
TRBD2,-,TRBV19,CASSPGRAHEQFF
-,once,TRBV14,CASSPTRSSYEQYF
-,-,TRBV9,CASSSGGAYGYTF
-,-,TRBV7-3,CASTEQGGANTEAFF
TRBD2,-,TRBV5-1,CASSLNPSGGEETQYF
TRBD1,-,TRBV5-1,CASSLVRDRGDGELFF
-,once,TRBV27,CASSPLGVNEQFF
-,-,TRBV7-4,CASSLFHRAGYEQYF
-,few,TRBV28,CASKTGYTEAFF
-,-,TRBV7-8,CASSLLDRTENSPLHF
-,few,TRBV27,CASRSLGGTQPQHF
-,-,TRBV7-6,CASSRGLNQPQHF
TRBD2,-,TRBV5-1,CASSLNGLAGGPSEQYF
TRBD2,-,TRBV2,CASKLTSGRNEQFF
TRBD2,-,TRBV28,CASRGLAYYEQYF
TRBD2,-,TRBV5-4,CASSFGRVYEQYF
-,-,TRBV6-1,CASSAATGYYEQYF
-,-,TRBV14,CASSRASTTNEKLFF
-,-,TRBV27,CASSLVGNEQFF
-,-,TRBV27,CASSFGSREQFF
TRBD1,-,TRBV6-1,CASSAGTGGRGAFF
-,-,TRBV14,CASSQVGQSHEQYF
-,-,TRBV25-1,CASSDGEEYF
-,-,TRBV7-6,CASSFGLNTEAFF
TRBD1,-,TRBV28,CASSPGQGRSGNTIYF
TRBD2,once,TRBV7-9,CASSLEDGTSDHYEQYF
-,-,TRBV11-2,CASSPQGGYAGELFF
TRBD1,-,TRBV27,CASSSPGTGEEELFF
-,-,TRBV7-8,CASSLASGGGYTF
-,-,TRBV2,CASSENRQGTEQYF
TRBD1,-,TRBV7-2,CASSRGGQGINQPQHF
-,-,TRBV28,CASRDGGEDIYGYTF
-,-,TRBV2,CAIFGLSDSYEQYF
-,-,TRBV7-3,CASSHVERDTQYF
-,-,TRBV6-5,CASSYSGPNTGELFF
-,-,TRBV9,CASSVQGQTNEKLFF
TRBD1,-,TRBV29-1,CSVGRTGAGNTEAFF
-,-,TRBV9,CASSEQFTGLYYGYTF
-,-,TRBV19,CASSIRAVDGYTF
-,few,TRBV2,CASRSLGSSNQPQHF
-,-,TRBV19,CASSVQGTEGQFF
-,-,TRBV11-1,CASSRGTGYGYTF
TRBD2,-,TRBV5-1,CASSVTSGGSYEQYF
TRBD2,-,TRBV4-3,CASSQDLPASGTYNEQFF
-,few,TRBV7-2,CASSLATVEQFF
-,-,TRBV30,CARNRGGSYNEQFF
-,few,TRBV30,CAWSKKSKAFF